Listed here is a single TCR beta chain. The CDR3 totals 16 residues. Germline CDR1 reads MNHNS; CDR2 reads SASEGT. The J segment lost 1 base and the V segment lost 3 bases, leaving 6 bases of the junction unmatched. Profiled with immunoSEQ multiplex PCR; TCRdb holds only in-frame clones, not every one. The repertoire holds approximately 99,000 clones, approximately 87% seen once, with roughly 5% in the top ten. This record comes from a study of OX40 agonist ivuxolimab in advanced cancers. Patients were ineligible given autoimmune disease history or systemic immunosuppression. J is TRBJ1-5 and V is TRBV6-1, with 7 positions matching TRBD1. The sequenced sample was CD4+ or CD8+ T cells sorted from blood, obtained in a trial of the OX40 agonist ivuxolimab. This sequence originates from an adult with an advanced solid tumor such as melanoma, head and neck, liver or kidney cancer. The CDR3 is CASSERGPLSNQPQHF. As DNA, the CDR3 is TGTGCCAGCAGTGAGAGGGGGCCCTTAAGCAATCAGCCCCAGCATTTT.